The clone carrying this T cell receptor (beta chain) was found many times. CDR3 length: 11 residues. Germline V gene lookup returns CDR1 SNHLY and CDR2 FYNNEI. V lost 4 bases to trimming and J lost 3 bases, with 3 bases between them. These data are taken from a study of T cells in Graves' hyperthyroidism and ophthalmopathy. Amplified regions were TCR beta CDR3 sequences from RNA transcripts. The HTBI set primed first-round TCR CDR3 RT-PCR. One entry per CDR3 protein results from TCRdb running MiXCR on the multiplex PCR reads. The table shows roughly 380,000 distinct CDR3 sequences, with about 20% occurring only once.

The clonotype comes from a woman aged 18-35 years with Graves' hyperthyroidism. The rearrangement links TRBV2 to TRBJ1-2; D gene ambiguous. The sequencing sample was made of blood. In nucleotides, the CDR3 is TGTGCCAGCAGTGCGGACTATGGCTACACCTTC. Translation: CASSADYGYTF.